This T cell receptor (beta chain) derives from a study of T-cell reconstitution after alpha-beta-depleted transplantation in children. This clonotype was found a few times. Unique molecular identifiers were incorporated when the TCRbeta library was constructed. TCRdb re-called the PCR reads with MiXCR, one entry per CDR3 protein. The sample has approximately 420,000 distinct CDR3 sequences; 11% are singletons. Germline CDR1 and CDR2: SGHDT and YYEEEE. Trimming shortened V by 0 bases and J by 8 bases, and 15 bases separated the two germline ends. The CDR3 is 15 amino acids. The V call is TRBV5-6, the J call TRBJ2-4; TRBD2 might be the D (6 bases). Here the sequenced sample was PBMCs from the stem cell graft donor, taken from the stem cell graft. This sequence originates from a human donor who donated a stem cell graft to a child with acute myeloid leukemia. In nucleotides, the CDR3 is TGTGCCAGCAGCTTGGTTGGACGGGGGTACGACATTCAGTACTTC. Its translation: CASSLVGRGYDIQYF.